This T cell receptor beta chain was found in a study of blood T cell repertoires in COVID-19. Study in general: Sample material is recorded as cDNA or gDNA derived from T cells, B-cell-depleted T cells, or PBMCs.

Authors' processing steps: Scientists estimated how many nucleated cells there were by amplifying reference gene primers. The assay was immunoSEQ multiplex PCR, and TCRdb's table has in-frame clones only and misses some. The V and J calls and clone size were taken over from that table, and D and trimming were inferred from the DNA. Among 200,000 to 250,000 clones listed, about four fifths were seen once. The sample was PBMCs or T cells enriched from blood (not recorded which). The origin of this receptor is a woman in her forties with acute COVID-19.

The CDR3 DNA sequence: TGTGCCAGCAGCATAGCCCTTAACACCGGGGAGCTGTTTTTT. Residues: CASSIALNTGELFF. V gene TRBV9 combines with J gene TRBJ2-2; no clear D gene. The V gene's germline CDR1 is SGDLS and CDR2 YYNGEE. This CDR3 region has 14 residues. The V end lost 4 bases, the J end lost 2 bases, and 9 bases lay between the germline ends. The full variable domain, in which reference TRBV9 and TRBJ2-2 provide the parts outside the CDR3, is DSGVTQTPKHLITATGQRVTLRCSPRSGDLSVYWYQQSLDQGLQFLIQYYNGEERAKGNILERFSAQQFPDLHSELNLSSLELGDSALYFCASSIALNTGELFFGEGSRLTVL.